This T cell receptor beta chain was profiled in a study of T cell repertoires in cytomegalovirus infection. Study-wide background: TCR beta signatures that were public indicated CMV infection and matching HLA type.

The length of the CDR3 is 18 residues. Germline lookup yields CDR1 MNHEY and CDR2 SVGAGI. V lost 2 bases and J lost 5; bases outside the gene matches: 11. On this clonotype itself: What it recognizes is unknown.

In TCRdb, the reads were re-called with MiXCR into one record per CDR3 protein. The top ten clones hold 45% to 65% of a sample with 95,000 to 150,000 distinct CDR3 sequences, around 30% of them seen once. The origin of this receptor is a human donor in good health (CMV status not recorded). Some clones in this sample may be carry-over from other donors' samples. The rearrangement joins TRBV6-5 to TRBJ1-4; TRBD1 matches at 10 bases. This specimen was CD8+ T cells from cultured PBMCs, taken from culture after CMV antigen stimulation. The CDR3 region is CASSYLTGGADLNEKLFF. The CDR3 region has the DNA TGTGCCAGCAGTTACCTGACAGGGGGCGCGGACCTGAATGAAAAACTGTTTTTT.